The present entry profiles one TCR beta chain with its context. These data are taken from a study of blood T cell repertoires in COVID-19. Study-wide context: From the United States, Italy and Spain came samples of acute and convalescent COVID-19. Sources were T cells, B-cell-depleted T cells, or PBMCs; the material itself was cDNA or gDNA.

Germline loops: CDR1 SGHRS, CDR2 YFSETQ. Unmatched junction bases numbered 5, after V lost 2 bases and J lost 5 bases. The CDR3 runs 14 residues. Per the authors' pipeline: Reference gene primers were amplified, and this amplification served to estimate nucleated cell counts. Produced via immunoSEQ multiplex PCR; TCRdb's table is partial and in-frame only. V, J and clone size reflect that table, while D and trimming were determined from the DNA. The table records roughly 350,000 clones, more than 70% of them present only once. This sequence was found in a woman in her thirties with COVID-19, enrolled during active disease. The chain combines TRBV5-1 with TRBJ2-7, with 9 bases fitting TRBD1. Sequenced material: peripheral blood. The CDR3 reads CASSFTGGRNEQYF. CDR3 DNA sequence: TGCGCCAGCAGCTTCACAGGGGGCCGGAACGAGCAGTACTTC.